Listed here is a single TCR beta chain. Its specificity is unknown. Germline CDR1 SGHTA, CDR2 FQGNSA. Trimming removed 5 bases from V and 0 bases from J, with 14 bases in between. The CDR3 runs to 17 residues. The data originate from a study of T cells in localized non-small cell lung cancer. Overall study findings and caveats: Multi-region tumor sequencing was not done, so intratumor heterogeneity could not be excluded.

Generated by immunoSEQ multiplex PCR, the TCRdb table keeps only in-frame clones and is missing some. In the table there are fewer than 40,000 clones, around 93% of which are singletons. The chain links TRBV7-2 to TRBJ2-6; tentatively, D is TRBD2 (6 bases). The source is a female donor over 55 with stage I lung adenocarcinoma. Sequences were derived from peripheral blood, sampled before any cancer treatment. For the CDR3, the DNA is TGTGCCAGCAGCCCCTCCGGGGGTTACTCTGGGGCCAACGTCCTGACTTTC. Its protein is CASSPSGGYSGANVLTF.